This TCR beta chain appears in the sequencing data of a study of T cells in Graves' hyperthyroidism and ophthalmopathy. In the ophthalmopathy cohort, Clinical Activity Score was at least 3, NOSPECS grade at least 4, and duration under 3 months. The diagnoses drew upon clinical symptoms, serum thyroxine and TRAb, thyroid ultrasound and orbital computed tomography. A note on this clonotype: Its matching antigen is unknown.

Study observations and caveats: Most clonotypes that expanded in the thyroid above 0.001 also showed up in blood.

The CDR3 regions of TCR beta were amplified from RNA transcripts. First-round RT-PCR of the TCR CDR3 relied on the HTBI primer set. TCRdb passed the multiplex PCR reads through MiXCR, listing each CDR3 protein once. The sample has hundreds of thousands of distinct CDR3 sequences, less than 25% seen once. The germline V and J ends were trimmed by 4 bases and 6 bases, with 12 bases remaining between them. Germline V CDR1 and CDR2: MNHEY, SMNVEV (reference sequence). CDR3 length: 14 residues. The sequence derives from a young man with Graves' ophthalmopathy. Sequenced: blood. The J gene is TRBJ2-2, the V gene TRBV27; unclear D gene. CDR3 in amino acids: CASSSRLVAGELFF. The CDR3 region has the DNA TGTGCCAGCAGTTCGCGTCTGGTTGCCGGGGAGCTGTTTTTT.